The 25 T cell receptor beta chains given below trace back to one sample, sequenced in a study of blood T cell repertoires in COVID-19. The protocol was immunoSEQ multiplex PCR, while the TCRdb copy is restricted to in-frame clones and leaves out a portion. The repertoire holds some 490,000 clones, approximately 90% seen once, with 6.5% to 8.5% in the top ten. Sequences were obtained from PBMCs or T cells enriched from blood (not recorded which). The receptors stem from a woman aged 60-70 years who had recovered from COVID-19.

CDR3 amino acids: CASRSHGPQETQYF. CDR3 nucleotide sequence: TGTGCCAGCAGGAGCCATGGGCCTCAAGAGACCCAGTACTTC. The chain joins TRBV25-1 to TRBJ2-5; D is unresolved. V was cut by 6 bases and J by 2 bases, with 13 bases left in between. CDR1 and CDR2 from the germline V gene are MGHDK and SYGVNS. CDR3 length equals 14 residues. The full variable domain, completed using reference TRBV25-1 and TRBJ2-5, is EADIYQTPRYLVIGTGKKITLECSQTMGHDKMYWYQQDPGMELHLIHYSYGVNSTEKGDLSSESTVSRIRTEHFPLTLESARPSHTSQYLCASRSHGPQETQYFGPGTRLLVL.

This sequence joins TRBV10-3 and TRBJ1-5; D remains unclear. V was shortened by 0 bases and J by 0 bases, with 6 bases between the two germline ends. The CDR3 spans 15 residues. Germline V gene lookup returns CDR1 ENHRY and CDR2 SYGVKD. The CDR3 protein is CAISESGVSNQPQHF. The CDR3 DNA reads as TGTGCCATCAGTGAGTCTGGAGTTAGCAATCAGCCCCAGCATTTT.

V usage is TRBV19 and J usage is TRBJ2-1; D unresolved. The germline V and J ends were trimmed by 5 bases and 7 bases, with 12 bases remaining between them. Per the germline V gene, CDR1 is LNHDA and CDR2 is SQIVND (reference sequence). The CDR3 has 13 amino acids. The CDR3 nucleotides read TGTGCCAGTAGTCCGCCGGGTCTGAATGAGCAGTTCTTC. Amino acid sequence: CASSPPGLNEQFF.

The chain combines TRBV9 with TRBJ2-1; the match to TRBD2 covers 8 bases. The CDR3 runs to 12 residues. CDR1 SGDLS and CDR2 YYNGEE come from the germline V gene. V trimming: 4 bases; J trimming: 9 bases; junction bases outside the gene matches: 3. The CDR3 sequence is CASSPGGPEQFF. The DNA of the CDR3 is TGTGCCAGCAGCCCGGGGGGGCCTGAGCAGTTCTTC.

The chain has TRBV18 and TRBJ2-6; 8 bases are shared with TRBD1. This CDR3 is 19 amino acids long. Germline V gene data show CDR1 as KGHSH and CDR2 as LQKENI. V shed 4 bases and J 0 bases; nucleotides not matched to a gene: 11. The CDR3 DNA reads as TGTGCCAGCTCACTACGGCCGGGACAGGTTCCCTCTGGGGCCAACGTCCTGACTTTC. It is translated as CASSLRPGQVPSGANVLTF.

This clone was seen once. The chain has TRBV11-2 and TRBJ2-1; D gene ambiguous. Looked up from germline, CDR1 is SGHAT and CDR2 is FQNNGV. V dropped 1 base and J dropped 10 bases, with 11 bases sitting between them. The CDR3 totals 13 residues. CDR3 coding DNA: TGTGCCAGCAGCTTAGGCCAACTCGGGGAGCAGTTCTTC. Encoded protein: CASSLGQLGEQFF.

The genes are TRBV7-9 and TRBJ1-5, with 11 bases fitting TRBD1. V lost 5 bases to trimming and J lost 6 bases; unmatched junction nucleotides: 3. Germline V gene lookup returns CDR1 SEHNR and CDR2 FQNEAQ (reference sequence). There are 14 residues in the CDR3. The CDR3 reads CASSRTGGFQPQHF. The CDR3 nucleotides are TGTGCCAGCAGCCGGACAGGGGGCTTTCAGCCCCAGCATTTT.

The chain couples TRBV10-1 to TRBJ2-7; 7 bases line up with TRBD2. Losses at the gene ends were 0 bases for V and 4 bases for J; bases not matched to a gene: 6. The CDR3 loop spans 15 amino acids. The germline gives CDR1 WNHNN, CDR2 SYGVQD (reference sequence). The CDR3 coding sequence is TGCGCCAGCAGTGAGTCTTCGGGGGGTTGGTACGAGCAGTACTTC. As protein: CASSESSGGWYEQYF.

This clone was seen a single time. The CDR3 bases are TGTGCCAGCAGGGAATTGACAGGACCCCCGTCGGATAAACTGTTTTTT. Translation: CASRELTGPPSDKLFF. The chain recombines TRBV28 with TRBJ1-4; possible D gene TRBD1, 6 bases. CDR1 is MDHEN and CDR2 is SYDVKM in the germline V gene. V dropped 6 bases and J dropped 11 bases, with 25 bases sitting between them. The CDR3 loop spans 16 amino acids.

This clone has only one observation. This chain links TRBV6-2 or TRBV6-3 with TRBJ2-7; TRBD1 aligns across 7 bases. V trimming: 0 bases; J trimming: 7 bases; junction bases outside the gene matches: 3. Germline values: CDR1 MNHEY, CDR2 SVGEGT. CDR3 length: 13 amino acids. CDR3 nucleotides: TGTGCCAGCAGTTACTCCGGGACAGCTGAGCAGTACGTC. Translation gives CASSYSGTAEQYV.

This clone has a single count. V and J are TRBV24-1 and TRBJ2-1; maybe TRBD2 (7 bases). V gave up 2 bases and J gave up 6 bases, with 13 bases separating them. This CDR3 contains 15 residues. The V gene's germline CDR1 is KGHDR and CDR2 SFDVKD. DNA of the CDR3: TGTGCCACCAGTGATTCGCGGGGGCGGTTCAATGAGCAGTTCTTC. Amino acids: CATSDSRGRFNEQFF.

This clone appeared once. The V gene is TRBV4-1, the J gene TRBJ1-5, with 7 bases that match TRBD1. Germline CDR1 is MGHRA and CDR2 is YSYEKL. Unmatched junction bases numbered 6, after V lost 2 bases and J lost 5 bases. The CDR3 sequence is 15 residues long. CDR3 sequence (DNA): TGCGCCAGCAGCCAATCGACAGGGATGGATCAGCCCCAGCATTTT. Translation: CASSQSTGMDQPQHF.

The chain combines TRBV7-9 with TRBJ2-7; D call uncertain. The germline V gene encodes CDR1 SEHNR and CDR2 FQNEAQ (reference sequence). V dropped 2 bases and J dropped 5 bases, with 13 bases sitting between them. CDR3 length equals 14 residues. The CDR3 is CASSLSTTPHEQYF. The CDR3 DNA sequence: TGTGCCAGCAGCTTATCGACAACCCCACACGAGCAGTACTTC.

CDR3 in amino acids: CASSQDPGGRTEAFF. The CDR3 DNA reads TGTGCCAGCAGCCAAGATCCAGGGGGGCGGACTGAAGCTTTCTTT. The chain carries TRBV3-1 (or the pseudogene TRBV3-2) and TRBJ1-1, with 7 bases matching TRBD1. Germline V lookup: CDR1 LGHDT, CDR2 YNNKEL (reference sequence). V lost 0 bases and J lost 5; bases outside the gene matches: 6. This CDR3 region has 15 residues.

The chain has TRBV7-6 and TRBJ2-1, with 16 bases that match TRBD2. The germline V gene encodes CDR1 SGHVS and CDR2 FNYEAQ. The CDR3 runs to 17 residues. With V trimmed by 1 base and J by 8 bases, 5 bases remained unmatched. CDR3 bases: TGTGCCAGCAGCTTAGTGCCGGGACTAGCGGGGGGGGATGAGCAGTTCTTC. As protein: CASSLVPGLAGGDEQFF.

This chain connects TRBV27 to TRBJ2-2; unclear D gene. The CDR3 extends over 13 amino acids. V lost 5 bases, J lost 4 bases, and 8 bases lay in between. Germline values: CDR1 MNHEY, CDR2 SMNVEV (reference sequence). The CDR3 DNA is TGTGCCAGCAGTCTTCCCTTCACCGGGGAGCTGTTTTTT. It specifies CASSLPFTGELFF.

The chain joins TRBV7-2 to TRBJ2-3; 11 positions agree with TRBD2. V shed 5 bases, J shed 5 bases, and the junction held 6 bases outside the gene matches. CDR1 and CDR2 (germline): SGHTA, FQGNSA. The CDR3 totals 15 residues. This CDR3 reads CASSLTSGKVDTQYF. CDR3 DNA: TGTGCCAGCAGCCTGACTAGCGGGAAAGTAGATACGCAGTATTTT.

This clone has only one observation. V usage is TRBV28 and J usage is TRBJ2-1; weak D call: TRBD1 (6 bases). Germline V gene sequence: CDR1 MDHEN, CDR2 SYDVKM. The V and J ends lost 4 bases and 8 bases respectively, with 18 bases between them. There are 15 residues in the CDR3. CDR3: CASSSGQFRWDEQFF. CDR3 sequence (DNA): TGTGCCAGCAGTTCCGGACAGTTTAGGTGGGATGAGCAGTTCTTC.

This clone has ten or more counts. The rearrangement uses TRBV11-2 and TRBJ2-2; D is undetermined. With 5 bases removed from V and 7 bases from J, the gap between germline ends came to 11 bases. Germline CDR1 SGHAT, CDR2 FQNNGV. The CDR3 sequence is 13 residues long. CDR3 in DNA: TGTGCCAGCAGCCTGGCCGACTTCGGGGAGCTGTTTTTT. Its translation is CASSLADFGELFF.

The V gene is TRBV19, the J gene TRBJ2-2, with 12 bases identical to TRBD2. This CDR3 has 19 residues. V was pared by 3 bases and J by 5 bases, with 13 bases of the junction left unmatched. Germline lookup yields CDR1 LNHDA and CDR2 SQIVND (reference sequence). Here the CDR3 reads CASSIGWGLAGRRTGELFF. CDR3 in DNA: TGTGCCAGTAGTATCGGGTGGGGACTAGCGGGCCGGAGGACCGGGGAGCTGTTTTTT. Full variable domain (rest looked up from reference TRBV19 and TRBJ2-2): DGGITQSPKYLFRKEGQNVTLSCEQNLNHDAMYWYRQDPGQGLRLIYYSQIVNDFQKGDIAEGYSVSREKKESFPLTVTSAQKNPTAFYLCASSIGWGLAGRRTGELFFGEGSRLTVL.

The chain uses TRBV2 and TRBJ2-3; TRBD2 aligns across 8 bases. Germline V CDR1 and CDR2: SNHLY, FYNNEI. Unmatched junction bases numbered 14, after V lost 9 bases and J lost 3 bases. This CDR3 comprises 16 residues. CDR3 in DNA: TGTGCCAGTTTAAGGGGGGTGGTAGCGGGAACAGATACGCAGTATTTT. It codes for CASLRGVVAGTDTQYF.

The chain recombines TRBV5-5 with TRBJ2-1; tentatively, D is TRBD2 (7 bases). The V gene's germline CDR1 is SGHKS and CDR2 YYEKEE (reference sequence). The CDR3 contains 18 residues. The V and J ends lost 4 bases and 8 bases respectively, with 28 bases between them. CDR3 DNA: TGTGCCAGCAGCCCCCCGCCAACGTTGGGGGGGGCCGGGGATGAGCAGTTCTTC. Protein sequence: CASSPPPTLGGAGDEQFF. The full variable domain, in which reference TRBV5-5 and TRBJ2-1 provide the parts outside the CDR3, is DAGVTQSPTHLIKTRGQQVTLRCSPISGHKSVSWYQQVLGQGPQFIFQYYEKEERGRGNFPDRFSARQFPNYSSELNVNALLLGDSALYLCASSPPPTLGGAGDEQFFGPGTRLTVL.

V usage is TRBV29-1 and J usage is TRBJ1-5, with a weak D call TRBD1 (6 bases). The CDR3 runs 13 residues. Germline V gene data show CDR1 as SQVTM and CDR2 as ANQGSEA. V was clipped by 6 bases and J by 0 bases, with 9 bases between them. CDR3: CSVAGASNQPQHF. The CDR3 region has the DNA TGCAGCGTGGCGGGGGCTAGCAATCAGCCCCAGCATTTT.

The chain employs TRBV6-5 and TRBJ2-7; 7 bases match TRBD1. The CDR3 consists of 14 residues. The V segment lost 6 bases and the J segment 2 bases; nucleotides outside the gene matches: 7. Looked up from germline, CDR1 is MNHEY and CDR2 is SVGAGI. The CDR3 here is CASRRTGRTYEQYF. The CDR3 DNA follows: TGTGCCAGCAGGCGGACAGGAAGGACCTACGAGCAGTACTTC.

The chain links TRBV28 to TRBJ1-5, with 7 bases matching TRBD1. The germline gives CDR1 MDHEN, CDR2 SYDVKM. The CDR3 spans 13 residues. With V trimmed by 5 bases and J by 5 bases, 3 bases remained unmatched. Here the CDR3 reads CASSPDRYQPQHF. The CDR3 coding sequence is TGTGCCAGCAGTCCGGACAGGTATCAGCCCCAGCATTTT.